This TCR beta chain emerged from a study of blood T cells in healthy people across ages. Each donor was a healthy Caucasian individual from Russia, aged roughly 6 to 95. As to this clonotype: No antigen is known for it.

PCR was performed a second time for roughly 7 to 11 cycles using a sample-barcoded 5' primer and a J-beta primer mix. TCRdb passed the 5' RACE reads through MiXCR, listing each CDR3 protein once. The repertoire has over 1,500,000 distinct CDR3 sequences, around 42% of them found once; the top ten carry 20% to 25%. Study-level results: Both higher diversity and more naive CD4+ cells marked long-lived donors when set against aged donors. Per million T cells, TCR beta diversity dropped about linearly as age rose. With donor CMV status unknown, expanded clonotype changes were possibly confounded.

Germline CDR1 SGHTA, CDR2 FQGNSA. The CDR3 is 15 amino acids. J lost 8 bases, V lost 1 base, and 8 bases had no gene match. The sequencing input was blood. The rearrangement joins TRBV7-2 to TRBJ2-1, with TRBD1 identical over 7 bases. This clonotype was obtained from a human donor in good health. CDR3 residues: CASSLGGGGWDEQFF. CDR3 sequence (DNA): TGTGCCAGCAGCTTAGGAGGGGGCGGTTGGGATGAGCAGTTCTTC.